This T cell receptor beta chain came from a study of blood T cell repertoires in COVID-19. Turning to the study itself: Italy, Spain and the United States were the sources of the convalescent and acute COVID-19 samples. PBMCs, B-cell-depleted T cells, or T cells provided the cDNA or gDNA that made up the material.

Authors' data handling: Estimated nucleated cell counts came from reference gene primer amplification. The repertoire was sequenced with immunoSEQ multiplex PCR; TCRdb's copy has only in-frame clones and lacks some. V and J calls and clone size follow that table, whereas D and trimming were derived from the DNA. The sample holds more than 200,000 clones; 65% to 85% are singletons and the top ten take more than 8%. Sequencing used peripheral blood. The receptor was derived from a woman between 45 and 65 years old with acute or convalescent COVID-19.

CDR3 sequence: CAWSRQTNYGYTF. The CDR3 DNA sequence: TGTGCCTGGAGTAGACAGACTAACTATGGCTACACCTTC. The chain carries TRBV30 and TRBJ1-2, with a possible D match to TRBD1 (5 bases). CDR1 is GTSNPN and CDR2 is SVGIG in the germline V gene (reference sequence). The CDR3 runs 13 residues. V was trimmed by 2 bases and J by 0 bases, leaving 7 bases between them.